What follows are 28 T cell receptor beta chains derived from one specimen sequenced in a study of T cells in narcolepsy. Clones were read by immunoSEQ multiplex PCR, and TCRdb kept only the in-frame ones, dropping some. The data show 26,000 or so clones, roughly 86% seen once. Sequenced: CD45RA- memory CD4+ T cells from PBMCs. These receptors were collected from a human donor with narcolepsy.

The chain uses TRBV11-2 and TRBJ2-7; TRBD2 is a possible D gene (5 bases). With 5 bases removed from V and 4 bases from J, the gap between germline ends came to 12 bases. The CDR3 consists of 13 residues. Germline V gene data show CDR1 as SGHAT and CDR2 as FQNNGV. CDR3 in DNA: TGTGCCAGCAGCGCCGGGGTACATTACGAGCAGTACTTC. It yields the protein CASSAGVHYEQYF. Together with reference TRBV11-2 and TRBJ2-7, the CDR3 gives the full variable domain: EAGVAQSPRYKIIEKRQSVAFWCNPISGHATLYWYQQILGQGPKLLIQFQNNGVVDDSQLPKDRFSAERLKGVDSTLKIQPAKLEDSAVYLCASSAGVHYEQYFGPGTRLTVT.

This rearrangement joins TRBV15 to TRBJ2-7, with TRBD1 as a possible D gene (5 bases). The germline V gene has CDR1 LNHNV and CDR2 YYDKDF (reference sequence). The V and J ends lost 3 bases and 3 bases respectively, with 9 bases between them. This CDR3 has 13 amino acids. The CDR3 reads CATSRDTSYEQYV. DNA for the CDR3: TGTGCCACCAGCAGGGACACCAGCTACGAGCAGTACGTC.

The V gene is TRBV5-5, the J gene TRBJ2-5, with TRBD1 matching over 7 bases. J lost 5 bases, V lost 5 bases, and 9 bases had no gene match. Germline V lookup: CDR1 SGHKS, CDR2 YYEKEE (reference sequence). CDR3 length: 14 residues. CDR3 loop: CASSQVEGAETQYF. CDR3 in DNA: TGTGCCAGCAGTCAAGTCGAGGGGGCGGAGACCCAGTACTTC.

This rearrangement joins TRBV10-2 to TRBJ2-6; D ambiguous. Trimming removed 5 bases at V and 0 bases at J, with 2 bases between. In germline, CDR1 is WSHSY, CDR2 SAAADI. The CDR3 has 13 residues. CDR3 coding DNA: TGCGCCAGCAGTAGCTCTGGGGCCAACGTCCTGACTTTC. This encodes CASSSSGANVLTF.

The chain links TRBV6-1 to TRBJ1-3; no reliable D call. The V gene lost 1 base and the J gene lost 0 bases, with 7 bases spanning the gap. The germline V gene has CDR1 MNHNS and CDR2 SASEGT. This CDR3 has 15 amino acids. The DNA of the CDR3 is TGTGCCAGCAGTGAAGTAGACTACTCTGGAAACACCATATATTTT. Residues: CASSEVDYSGNTIYF.

The chain has TRBV7-2 and TRBJ2-5, with TRBD1 matching 8 bases. Trimming cost V 1 base and J 5 bases; bases outside gene matches: 6. The CDR3 length is 15 residues. CDR1 is SGHTA and CDR2 is FQGNSA in the germline V gene. The CDR3 protein is CASSLEDRGFETQYF. The DNA for the CDR3 is TGTGCCAGCAGCTTAGAAGACAGGGGTTTTGAGACCCAGTACTTC.

CDR3 nucleotide sequence: TGCGCCAGCAGAGGGAGCATAAGGGGTCTGGGTTCACCCCTCCACTTT. Amino acids: CASRGSIRGLGSPLHF. V gene TRBV5-1 combines with J gene TRBJ1-6; a possible D gene is TRBD1 (5 bases). Germline-derived CDR1 and CDR2 are SGHRS and YFSETQ. CDR3 length: 16 amino acids. Between the trimmed V and J ends, which lost 5 bases and 9 bases, there was a span of 21 bases.

The chain carries TRBV5-4 and TRBJ2-1; 9 positions match TRBD2. The V segment lost 4 bases and the J segment 4 bases; nucleotides outside the gene matches: 9. Germline lookup yields CDR1 SGHNT and CDR2 YYREEE (reference sequence). There are 16 residues in the CDR3. In DNA, the CDR3 is TGTGCCAGCAGCCAAGAGCCGGCGGGGGGGTACAATGAGCAGTTCTTC. This encodes CASSQEPAGGYNEQFF.

This clone was counted a few times. The rearrangement joins TRBV14 to TRBJ1-3; no reliable D call. Trimming removed 0 bases from V and 4 bases from J, with 10 bases in between. The CDR3 sequence is 15 residues long. Looked up from germline, CDR1 is SGHDN and CDR2 is FVKESK. CDR3 loop: CASSQEQVTGNTIYF. CDR3 nucleotide sequence: TGTGCCAGCAGCCAAGAGCAAGTGACGGGAAACACCATATATTTT.

This chain joins TRBV7-9 and TRBJ1-3; TRBD1 is a possible D gene (5 bases). This CDR3 spans 15 amino acids. Looked up from germline, CDR1 is SEHNR and CDR2 is FQNEAQ (reference sequence). Trimming removed 8 bases at V and 1 base at J, with 15 bases between. This CDR3 reads CASRRTEGSGNTIYF. In DNA, the CDR3 is TGTGCCAGCCGAAGGACCGAGGGGTCTGGAAACACCATATATTTT.

The rearrangement joins TRBV5-4 to TRBJ1-1; possible D gene TRBD1, 5 bases. This CDR3 has 16 amino acids. V dropped 0 bases and J dropped 1 base, with 13 bases sitting between them. Germline-derived CDR1 and CDR2 are SGHNT and YYREEE (reference sequence). The DNA of the CDR3 is TGTGCCAGCAGCTTGGTAGGATCCAGGGCGAACACTGAAGCTTTCTTT. Translating gives CASSLVGSRANTEAFF. Full variable domain (rest looked up from reference TRBV5-4 and TRBJ1-1): ETGVTQSPTHLIKTRGQQVTLRCSSQSGHNTVSWYQQALGQGPQFIFQYYREEENGRGNFPPRFSGLQFPNYSSELNVNALELDDSALYLCASSLVGSRANTEAFFGQGTRLTVV.

This clone was seen more than once but under ten times. The V gene is TRBV6-1, the J gene TRBJ1-1; D may be TRBD1 (6 bases). V was trimmed by 5 bases and J by 8 bases, leaving 21 bases between them. Germline assignment: CDR1 MNHNS and CDR2 SASEGT. This CDR3 is 15 amino acids long. The CDR3, as DNA: TGTGCCAGCAGTCCTAGTTCTGGGACATCAGACGAAGCTTTCTTT. Translating it yields CASSPSSGTSDEAFF.

J is TRBJ2-7 and V is TRBV5-4; TRBD2 matches 7 bases. The CDR3 loop spans 15 amino acids. CDR1 and CDR2 (germline): SGHNT, YYREEE (reference sequence). With V trimmed by 3 bases and J by 1 base, 7 bases remained unmatched. CDR3 region: CASSSRDYRSYEQYF. The DNA of the CDR3 is TGTGCCAGCAGCTCCCGGGACTACCGATCCTACGAGCAGTACTTC. The full variable domain, completed using reference TRBV5-4 and TRBJ2-7, is ETGVTQSPTHLIKTRGQQVTLRCSSQSGHNTVSWYQQALGQGPQFIFQYYREEENGRGNFPPRFSGLQFPNYSSELNVNALELDDSALYLCASSSRDYRSYEQYFGPGTRLTVT.

The genes are TRBV9 and TRBJ2-3; TRBD1 agrees at 7 bases. Germline V gene data show CDR1 as SGDLS and CDR2 as YYNGEE. V lost 2 bases, J lost 8 bases, and 8 bases stayed unmatched. CDR3 length equals 14 residues. CDR3 nucleotide sequence: TGTGCCAGCAGCGTTCAAGGGGGCCCGAGTACGCAGTATTTT. It encodes CASSVQGGPSTQYF. The full variable domain, with the rest looked up from reference TRBV9 and TRBJ2-3, is DSGVTQTPKHLITATGQRVTLRCSPRSGDLSVYWYQQSLDQGLQFLIQYYNGEERAKGNILERFSAQQFPDLHSELNLSSLELGDSALYFCASSVQGGPSTQYFGPGTRLTVL.

On this clone itself: One end of the junction fails to match germline, which may point to a read error. The chain combines TRBV6-1 with TRBJ2-7, with D perhaps matching TRBD1 (6 bases). Looked up from germline, CDR1 is MNHNS and CDR2 is SASEGT. The CDR3 has 15 residues. This CDR3 reads CAISEGQGLSYEQYF. CDR3 nucleotide sequence: TGTGCCATCAGTGAGGGGCAGGGGCTCTCCTACGAGCAGTACTTC.

The CDR3, as DNA: TGTGCCAGCAGTTTTGGCGCCACCCTGAACACTGAAGCTTTCTTT. Translating gives CASSFGATLNTEAFF. V is TRBV27 and J is TRBJ1-1; D ambiguous. CDR3 length equals 15 residues. Germline CDR1 is MNHEY and CDR2 is SMNVEV (reference sequence). The V end lost 3 bases, the J end lost 0 bases, and 11 bases lay between the germline ends.

The rearrangement links TRBV14 to TRBJ2-5, with D hard to call. With 5 bases removed from V and 4 bases from J, the gap between germline ends came to 17 bases. The CDR3 consists of 15 residues. The germline V gene encodes CDR1 SGHDN and CDR2 FVKESK. Here the CDR3 reads CASSFGIGESETQYF. The CDR3 nucleotides are TGTGCCAGCAGCTTCGGTATAGGCGAGTCAGAGACCCAGTACTTC.

The chain is built from TRBV28 and TRBJ1-1, with 10 bases lining up with TRBD1. There are 14 residues in the CDR3. Germline lookup yields CDR1 MDHEN and CDR2 SYDVKM. V gave up 4 bases and J gave up 7 bases; unmatched junction bases: 6. The CDR3: CASSSGGQGIEAFF. In DNA, the CDR3 is TGTGCCAGCAGTTCGGGGGGACAGGGGATTGAAGCTTTCTTT.

J is TRBJ1-1 and V is TRBV4-1, with a tentative D call TRBD1 (5 bases). The V gene's germline CDR1 is MGHRA and CDR2 YSYEKL. V lost 1 base, J lost 4 bases, and 22 bases lay in between. The CDR3 runs to 18 residues. CDR3 sequence reads: CASSQVLGTREGSTEAFF. In nucleotides, the CDR3 is TGCGCCAGCAGCCAAGTATTGGGGACGAGAGAGGGTAGCACTGAAGCTTTCTTT.

This chain connects TRBV5-1 to TRBJ2-1; TRBD2 matches at 11 bases. The CDR3 is 16 amino acids. V shed 1 base and J 2 bases; nucleotides not matched to a gene: 2. Looked up from germline, CDR1 is SGHRS and CDR2 is YFSETQ. The chain's CDR3 is CASSLILAGAYNEQFF. The CDR3, as DNA: TGCGCCAGCAGCTTGATACTAGCGGGGGCCTACAATGAGCAGTTCTTC.

V gene TRBV5-1 combines with J gene TRBJ2-7, with 9 bases matching TRBD1. Germline V gives CDR1 SGHRS, CDR2 YFSETQ. CDR3 length equals 14 residues. The J segment lost 6 bases and the V segment lost 3 bases, leaving 7 bases of the junction unmatched. CDR3 sequence: CASSSGDRVSEQYF. The CDR3 nucleotides read TGCGCCAGCAGCTCGGGGGACAGGGTTTCCGAGCAGTACTTC. The full variable domain, with the rest looked up from reference TRBV5-1 and TRBJ2-7, is KAGVTQTPRYLIKTRGQQVTLSCSPISGHRSVSWYQQTPGQGLQFLFEYFSETQRNKGNFPGRFSGRQFSNSRSEMNVSTLELGDSALYLCASSSGDRVSEQYFGPGTRLTVT.

The chain is built from TRBV5-4 and TRBJ2-7; D may be TRBD1 or TRBD2 (5 bases each). The CDR3 is 15 amino acids. Germline V lookup: CDR1 SGHNT, CDR2 YYREEE (reference sequence). V was shortened by 0 bases and J by 6 bases, with 16 bases between the two germline ends. CDR3 coding DNA: TGTGCCAGCAGCTTGGGAGGGGTAATGACGACCGAGCAGTACTTC. The encoded protein is CASSLGGVMTTEQYF.

The chain employs TRBV6-5 and TRBJ1-1; D unresolved. Germline V gives CDR1 MNHEY, CDR2 SVGAGI. The CDR3 spans 14 residues. The V and J ends lost 6 bases and 1 base respectively, with 12 bases between them. In DNA, the CDR3 is TGTGCCAGCAGCAAAATACACCGGAACACTGAAGCTTTCTTT. This codes for CASSKIHRNTEAFF.

The V call is TRBV7-8, the J call TRBJ1-2; a possible D gene is TRBD1 (5 bases). This CDR3 comprises 14 residues. V was shortened by 3 bases and J by 7 bases, with 15 bases between the two germline ends. In germline, CDR1 is SGHVS, CDR2 FQNEAQ. The CDR3 region is CASSFQGQKVGYTF. CDR3 DNA: TGTGCCAGCAGCTTCCAAGGACAAAAGGTTGGCTACACCTTC.

The CDR3 loop is CASSYSVRTGELFF. The CDR3 coding sequence is TGTGCCAGCAGTTACTCTGTAAGGACCGGGGAGCTGTTTTTT. The V and J genes are TRBV6-5 and TRBJ2-2; the D is unclear. CDR1 and CDR2 from the germline V gene are MNHEY and SVGAGI. V shed 0 bases and J shed 5 bases, with 7 bases lying between them. The CDR3 is made up of 14 amino acids.

J is TRBJ2-3 and V is TRBV4-2; 7 nucleotides align to TRBD2. V shed 5 bases and J 2 bases; nucleotides not matched to a gene: 4. This CDR3 has 14 amino acids. The V gene's germline CDR1 is LGHNA and CDR2 YNFKEQ. The CDR3, as DNA: TGTGCCAGCAGCGTTCGGGACTACACAGATACGCAGTATTTT. Amino acids: CASSVRDYTDTQYF.

This clone was seen a few times. This chain joins TRBV2 and TRBJ1-6; D is possibly TRBD1 (5 bases). Trimming cost V 2 bases and J 10 bases, with 12 bases left between them. The CDR3 has 14 amino acids. The germline CDR1 and CDR2 sequences are SNHLY and FYNNEI. The DNA of the CDR3 is TGTGCCAGCAGTGAACTCGCCCGGGGCTCACCCCTCCACTTT. Translation: CASSELARGSPLHF.

J is TRBJ2-3 and V is TRBV29-1; D unresolved. This CDR3 comprises 12 residues. The ends were cut back, 7 bases at V and 0 bases at J, with 8 bases in the middle. Germline V gene data show CDR1 as SQVTM and CDR2 as ANQGSEA. The CDR3 coding sequence is TGCAGCGCGATCCAGAGCACAGATACGCAGTATTTT. Translation gives CSAIQSTDTQYF.